The 9 T cell receptor beta chains below come from one sample, sequenced in a study of T-cell memory formation after mild COVID-19. MiXCR, run by TCRdb on the 5' RACE reads, gives a single entry per CDR3 protein. This sample has about 170,000 distinct CDR3 sequences, with 13% found just once. The source material was PBMCs or a T cell subset sorted from them (not recorded which). Receptor source: a man younger than 35 who had mild COVID-19 (a few samples of this study predate the infection). Cell type and time point are not known.

The chain couples TRBV3-1 to TRBJ2-3, with D maybe TRBD2 (5 bases). Germline V CDR1 and CDR2: LGHDT, YNNKEL (reference sequence). The CDR3 has 18 amino acids. Trimming left V 7 bases short and J 0 bases short, with 23 bases between. DNA for the CDR3: TGTGCCAGCACCGAGAAAGAGGCGGCTAGCTCTAGCACAGATACGCAGTATTTT. It translates to CASTEKEAASSSTDTQYF.

This clonotype was observed a few times. This chain links TRBV18 with TRBJ2-6; D unclear. Trimming cost V 1 base and J 1 base, with 8 bases left between them. Germline V gene lookup returns CDR1 KGHSH and CDR2 LQKENI. CDR3 length equals 16 residues. The CDR3 DNA is TGTGCCAGCTCACCACGTGAAAGATCTGGGGCCAACGTCCTGACTTTC. This gives the protein CASSPRERSGANVLTF.

This clonotype appeared a few times. The chain is built from TRBV4-1 and TRBJ1-6; D uncertain. This CDR3 has 16 residues. Germline lookup yields CDR1 MGHRA and CDR2 YSYEKL. Trimming took 0 bases from V and 7 from J, leaving 13 bases between them. The CDR3, as DNA: TGCGCCAGCAGCCAAGATTTTCCAAGCCCCAATTCACCCCTCCACTTT. The encoded protein is CASSQDFPSPNSPLHF.

CDR3 protein: CASRRGQGAYEQYF. For the CDR3, the DNA is TGTGCCAGCAGGCGAGGACAGGGGGCCTACGAGCAGTACTTC. V is TRBV12-3 or TRBV12-4 and J is TRBJ2-7, with 10 bases matching TRBD1. This CDR3 is 14 amino acids long. J was trimmed by 2 bases and V by 6 bases; bases with no gene match: 4.

This clonotype was picked up a small number of times. The chain couples TRBV12-5 to TRBJ2-3, with 9 bases fitting TRBD2. CDR1 LGHNT and CDR2 FRNRAP come from the germline V gene. Trimming took 6 bases from V and 0 from J; bases not matched to a gene: 4. The CDR3 contains 15 residues. This CDR3 reads CASGPSGVSTDTQYF. Written as DNA, the CDR3 is TGTGCTAGTGGCCCTAGCGGGGTGAGCACAGATACGCAGTATTTT.

The sample holds a few counts of this clonotype. The CDR3 protein is CASSVEGLRTEAFF. The CDR3 bases are TGTGCCAGCAGCGTTGAGGGGTTGCGGACTGAAGCTTTCTTT. The chain uses TRBV9 and TRBJ1-1; weak D call: TRBD1 (5 bases). Germline V gives CDR1 SGDLS, CDR2 YYNGEE. V was shortened by 2 bases and J by 5 bases, with 13 bases between the two germline ends. The CDR3 loop spans 14 amino acids.

The chain recombines TRBV5-1 with TRBJ2-1; 7 nucleotides agree with TRBD2. This CDR3 is 16 amino acids long. Germline assignment: CDR1 SGHRS and CDR2 YFSETQ. Germline trimming cut 0 bases from V and 4 bases from J; bases unmatched to any gene: 7. The CDR3 coding sequence is TGCGCCAGCAGCTTGGGAGGGACTACCCGATACAATGAGCAGTTCTTC. Its protein product is CASSLGGTTRYNEQFF. Full variable domain (missing parts from reference TRBV5-1 and TRBJ2-1): KAGVTQTPRYLIKTRGQQVTLSCSPISGHRSVSWYQQTPGQGLQFLFEYFSETQRNKGNFPGRFSGRQFSNSRSEMNVSTLELGDSALYLCASSLGGTTRYNEQFFGPGTRLTVL.

This clonotype was observed at least ten times. The chain links TRBV11-2 to TRBJ2-6, with 7 bases fitting TRBD2. Germline V lookup: CDR1 SGHAT, CDR2 FQNNGV. The CDR3 extends over 16 amino acids. After removal of 5 bases from V and 0 bases from J, the junction contained 4 bases not matched to a gene. Here the CDR3 DNA reads TGTGCCAGCAGCCCCGGGGGGAACTCTGGGGCCAACGTCCTGACTTTC. Amino acid sequence: CASSPGGNSGANVLTF. Based on the CDR3 plus reference TRBV11-2 and TRBJ2-6, the full variable domain is EAGVAQSPRYKIIEKRQSVAFWCNPISGHATLYWYQQILGQGPKLLIQFQNNGVVDDSQLPKDRFSAERLKGVDSTLKIQPAKLEDSAVYLCASSPGGNSGANVLTFGAGSRLTVL.

The chain employs TRBV20-1 and TRBJ2-7; 10 nucleotides align to TRBD2. Germline V CDR1 and CDR2: DFQATT, SNEGSKA (reference sequence). Trimming at V came to 6 bases and at J to 5 bases, leaving 7 bases not matched to a gene. CDR3 size: 13 residues. The CDR3, as DNA: TGCAGTGCCGAACTAGCGGGGAGCAACGAGCAGTACGTC. It yields the protein CSAELAGSNEQYV.